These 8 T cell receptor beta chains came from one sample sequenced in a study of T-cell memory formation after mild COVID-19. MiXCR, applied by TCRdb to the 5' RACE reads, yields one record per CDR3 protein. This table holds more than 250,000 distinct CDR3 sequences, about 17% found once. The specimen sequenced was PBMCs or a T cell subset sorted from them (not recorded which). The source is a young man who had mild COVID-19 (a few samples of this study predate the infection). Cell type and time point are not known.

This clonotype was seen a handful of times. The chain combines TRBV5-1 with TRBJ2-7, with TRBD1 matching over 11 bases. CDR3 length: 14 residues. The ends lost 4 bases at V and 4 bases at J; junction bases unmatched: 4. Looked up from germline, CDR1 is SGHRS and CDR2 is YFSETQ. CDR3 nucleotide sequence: TGCGCCAGCAGCGGACAGGGGGCATCATACGAGCAGTACTTC. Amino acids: CASSGQGASYEQYF.

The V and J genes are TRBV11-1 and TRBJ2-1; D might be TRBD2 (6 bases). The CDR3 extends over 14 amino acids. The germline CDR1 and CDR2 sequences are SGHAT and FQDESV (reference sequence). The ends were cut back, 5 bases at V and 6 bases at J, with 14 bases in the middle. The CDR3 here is CASSPGSLPNEQFF. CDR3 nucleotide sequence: TGTGCCAGCAGCCCCGGGAGCCTGCCCAATGAGCAGTTCTTC. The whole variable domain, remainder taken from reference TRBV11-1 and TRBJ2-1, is EAEVAQSPRYKITEKSQAVAFWCDPISGHATLYWYRQILGQGPELLVQFQDESVVDDSQLPKDRFSAERLKGVDSTLKIQPAELGDSAMYLCASSPGSLPNEQFFGPGTRLTVL.

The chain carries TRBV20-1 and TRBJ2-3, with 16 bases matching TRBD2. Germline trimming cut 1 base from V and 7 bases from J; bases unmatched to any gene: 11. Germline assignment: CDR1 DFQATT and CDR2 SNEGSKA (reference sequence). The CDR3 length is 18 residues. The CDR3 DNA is TGCAGTGCTAGAGGGTCCTCCGGGACTAGCGGGGGGGCTTATACGCAGTATTTT. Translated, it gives CSARGSSGTSGGAYTQYF.

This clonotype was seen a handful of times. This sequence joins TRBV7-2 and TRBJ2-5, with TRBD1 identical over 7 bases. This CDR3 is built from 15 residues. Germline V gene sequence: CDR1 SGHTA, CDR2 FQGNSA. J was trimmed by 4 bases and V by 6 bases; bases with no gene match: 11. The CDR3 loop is CASRRYTTGLETQYF. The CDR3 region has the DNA TGTGCCAGCAGGCGTTACACGACAGGGTTAGAGACCCAGTACTTC.

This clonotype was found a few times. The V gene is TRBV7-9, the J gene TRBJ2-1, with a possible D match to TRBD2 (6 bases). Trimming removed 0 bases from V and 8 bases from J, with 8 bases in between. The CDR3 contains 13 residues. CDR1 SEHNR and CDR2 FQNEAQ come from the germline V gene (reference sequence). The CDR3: CASSLATGDEQFF. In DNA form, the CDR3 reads TGTGCCAGCAGCTTAGCGACGGGGGATGAGCAGTTCTTC.

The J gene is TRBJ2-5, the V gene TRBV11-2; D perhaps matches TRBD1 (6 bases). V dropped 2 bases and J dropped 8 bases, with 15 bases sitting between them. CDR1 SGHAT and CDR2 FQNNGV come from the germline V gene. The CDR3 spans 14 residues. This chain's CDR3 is CASSLIRGKRTQYF. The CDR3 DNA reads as TGTGCCAGCAGCTTAATAAGGGGGAAGAGAACCCAGTACTTC.

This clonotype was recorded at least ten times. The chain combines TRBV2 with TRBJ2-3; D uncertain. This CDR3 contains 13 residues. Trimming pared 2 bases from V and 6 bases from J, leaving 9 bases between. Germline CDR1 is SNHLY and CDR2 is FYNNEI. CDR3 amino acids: CASSEPFTDTQYF. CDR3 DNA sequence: TGTGCCAGCAGTGAACCCTTCACGGATACGCAGTATTTT. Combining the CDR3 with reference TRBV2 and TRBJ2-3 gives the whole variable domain EPEVTQTPSHQVTQMGQEVILRCVPISNHLYFYWYRQILGQKVEFLVSFYNNEISEKSEIFDDQFSVERPDGSNFTLKIRSTKLEDSAMYFCASSEPFTDTQYFGPGTRLTVL.

The chain's CDR3 is CASSSSSSGELFF. The CDR3, as DNA: TGTGCCAGCAGTTCTAGCTCTTCCGGGGAGCTGTTTTTT. The rearrangement joins TRBV12-3 or TRBV12-4 to TRBJ2-2; maybe TRBD2 (5 bases). This CDR3 comprises 13 residues. The V end lost 4 bases, the J end lost 6 bases, and 9 bases lay between the germline ends.